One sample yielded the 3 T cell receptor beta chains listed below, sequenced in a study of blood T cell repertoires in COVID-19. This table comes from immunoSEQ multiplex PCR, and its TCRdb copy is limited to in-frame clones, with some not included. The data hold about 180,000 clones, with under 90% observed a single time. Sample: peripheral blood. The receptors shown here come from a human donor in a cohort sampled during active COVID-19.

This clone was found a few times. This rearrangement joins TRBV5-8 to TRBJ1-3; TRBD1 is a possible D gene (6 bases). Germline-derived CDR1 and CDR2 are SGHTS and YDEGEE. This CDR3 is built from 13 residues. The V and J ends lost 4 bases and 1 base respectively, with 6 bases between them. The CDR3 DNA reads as TGTGCCAGCAGCACAGGGTCTGGAAACACCATATATTTT. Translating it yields CASSTGSGNTIYF.

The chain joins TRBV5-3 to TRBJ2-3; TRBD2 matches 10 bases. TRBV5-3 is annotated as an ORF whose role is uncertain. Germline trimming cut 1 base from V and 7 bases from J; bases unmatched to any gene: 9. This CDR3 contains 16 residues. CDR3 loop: CARSLKGSGGVYTQYF. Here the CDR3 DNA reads TGTGCCAGAAGCTTGAAGGGAAGCGGGGGGGTTTATACGCAGTATTTT.

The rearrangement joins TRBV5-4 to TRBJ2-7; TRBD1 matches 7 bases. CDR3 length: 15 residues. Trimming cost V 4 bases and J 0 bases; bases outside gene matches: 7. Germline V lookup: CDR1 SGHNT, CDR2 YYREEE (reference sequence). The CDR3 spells CASSPSDRASYEQYF. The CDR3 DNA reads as TGTGCCAGCAGCCCTTCTGACAGGGCCTCCTACGAGCAGTACTTC.